This TCR beta chain was documented in a study of cytomegalovirus exposure and HLA in healthy donors (dated by TCRdb to 2017 to 2019). With regard to the full study: An earlier analysis of roughly 610 of the donors reported about 280 Gb of sequence data and 95 million to 130 million unique TCR beta sequences obtained from about 179 million T cells. The study aimed to test whether cataloging public T cell receptors could reveal signatures of past pathogen exposure. Class I and class II HLA loci were covered by the typing at four-digit resolution. To predict cytomegalovirus infection status, the study combined high-throughput TCR immunosequencing, statistical association of individual TCRs with disease status, and machine learning. Because of strong linkage in the cohort, five DR-DQ haplotypes were treated as single units for association and clustering. The number of donors typed differed by locus, with about 629-630 for A, B, C, DRB1 and DQB1, about 500 for DQA1, over 600 for DPA1, and under 490 for DPB1. To decide whether each TCR beta V gene segment behaved as functional or pseudogenic, an earlier analysis of 587 of the donors relied on high-throughput TCR beta sequencing. Donor age, sex, ethnicity and CMV serostatus were compiled alongside the repertoire data. On average, roughly 200,000 unique TCR beta nucleotide sequences were sequenced per donor among a few hundred genotyped donors of the cohort, with roughly a sixth of those sequences being non-productive. Using immunosequencing, the study profiled T cell repertoires from some 670 subjects and related those repertoires to cytomegalovirus serostatus. All discovery cohort repertoires had been generated on a single sequencing platform. A later genetic analysis took genome-wide SNP genotypes for about three fifths of the roughly 700 donors and used that subset as a discovery cohort. An early release covering 500 to 750 HLA-typed donors comprised approximately 300 gigabases of sequencing data and 85 million to 100 million unique TCR sequences. Of the 398 genotyped donors, 81% were placed in the genetic ancestry cluster associated with self-reported Caucasian donors. Rather than drawing on any new phenotypic data, the later analysis identified candidate immune exposures from TCR beta sequences and the way those sequences occurred across donors. A later analysis re-analyzed previously published TCR beta repertoires from 660 or so donors and added high-resolution HLA genotyping to study TCR occurrence patterns. Besides the first cohort of around 700 subjects, a separate validation cohort made up of over 100 different subjects was used. The full study reports these points: Some IMGT-functional V segments, including TRBV6-2 and TRBV6-3, could not be told apart with the 87-base-pair reads, so those segments were excluded. V-gene and J-gene trimming of TCR beta chains was associated with a missense DCLRE1C variant in a later genetic analysis, and the association was replicated in an independent cohort. Most TCR sequences were observed very rarely across donors, whereas some public TCRs were present in many individuals. Assigning TCR associations to individual alleles was difficult when HLA alleles, especially DR and DQ, strongly co-occurred. The cohort was sequenced for TCR beta chains only, and without alpha or paired-chain data the features that could be detected were limited. The authors suggested that the approach could potentially be extended to other disease states and immunological phenotypes. Compared with equally common non-associated chains, HLA-associated TCR beta chains in a later analysis were more clonally expanded and had lower generation probabilities. In a later analysis, the rate of TCR association differed among HLA loci, with DRB1 alleles having the most associated TCRs and HLA-C alleles having the fewest. A group of highly shared sequence variants was considered likely to be a technical artifact of the sequencing pipeline. Broadly in line with IMGT annotations, most TCR beta V segments showed up in productive rearrangements about 87% or about 30% of the time in an earlier analysis of around 600 of the donors. Because some donors lacked HLA typing at each locus, the association tests relied only on the typed subset. A few of the identified cytomegalovirus-associated TCR beta chains were confirmed in vitro to be specific for cytomegalovirus antigens. In a later analysis, several top co-occurrence clusters were reported to appear linked to parvovirus B19, influenza, CMV and Epstein-Barr virus. A later analysis found that most CMV-associated TCR beta chains appeared HLA-restricted, with HLA associations seemingly driven largely by CMV exposure. Presence/absence analyses assumed roughly uniform sequencing depth across donors, an assumption that may not hold. Because counts were too low, approximately 15 rarely observed V segments, including chromosome 9 orphons, were excluded from the earlier analysis of several hundred of the donors. In a later genetic analysis, fewer N-insertions in productive TCRs were reported among donors in an Asian-associated ancestry cluster than the roughly 700-donor mean. The classifier was reported to diagnose cytomegalovirus status with high specificity and sensitivity in both the original cohort and the validation cohort. Correlated functional status among segregating V segments might be attributable to linkage disequilibrium, but an unknown experimental factor could not be ruled out. Immune exposure information for the cohort was limited to CMV serostatus. In the study, some 160 TCR beta chains were listed as associated with cytomegalovirus. A further reported finding was that TCR beta sequences accurately predicted the HLA-A and HLA-B alleles for most subjects in the first cohort. Specific HLA alleles were associated with over 15,000 TCR beta sequences at a false discovery rate of 0.05 in a later analysis.

The cohort comprised 666 healthy bone marrow donors. All cohort members were sampled while nominally healthy, although unrecorded immune exposures were likely present. The donor was CMV seropositive and belonged to the group of more than 250 seropositive cohort members. A peripheral blood sample was collected from each donor, and TCR beta sequencing was performed on peripheral blood mononuclear cells. Genomic DNA extraction from the blood cell samples was performed with the Qiagen DNeasy Blood Extraction Kit. Libraries were made using the immunoSEQ multiplex PCR assay. The multiplex PCR relied on a mix of 60 forward primers for TCR Vbeta segments and 13 reverse primers for TCR Jbeta segments. Amplification of the CDR3 region of rearranged TCR beta genes was performed with a multiplex PCR assay on genomic DNA. The amplified TCR beta libraries were sequenced on the Illumina HiSeq System as 87-base-pair reads. As for how the authors treated the data: Across the 670 or so repertoires, a later analysis counted roughly 84 million unique TCR beta chains, roughly 11 million of which were shared by at least two donors. Raw reads were error-corrected and collapsed into unique sequences with a nearest-neighbor algorithm that merged closely related sequences to remove PCR and sequencing errors. To assign V, D and J gene segments, CDR3 sequences were aligned to IMGT reference sequences. For a sequence to be retained, a match of at least six nucleotides was required to both a V gene segment and a J gene segment. Rearrangements were called productive when the CDR3 lacked stop codons and stayed in frame with V and J; all others were non-productive. Following IMGT convention, CDR3 was defined as the stretch from the second conserved V-encoded cysteine up to the conserved J-encoded phenylalanine. Sequences without an unambiguous match to a single V gene segment were excluded from the earlier analysis of about 600 of the donors. An earlier analysis of about 590 of the donors classified V segments as functional when productive rearrangements were above 56.7% and as segregating when the standard deviation between donors was above 5%. A statistical classification framework was built for diagnosing cytomegalovirus status from the catalog of TCR beta chain sequences. In a later analysis, V and J genes were assigned by comparing TCR nucleotide sequences against IMGT/GENE-DB human TR gene sequences. A later analysis assigned CDR3 sequences and most-parsimonious VDJ recombination scenarios with the TCRdist pipeline. In a later analysis, each TCR beta chain was defined by its CDR3 amino acid sequence together with its V-gene family, and reads lacking a unique V-gene family were excluded. As a way to deal with suspected cross-contamination and a sequencing artifact, a later analysis dropped 500 to 700 nucleotide sequences that were highly shared and had low generation probability. In a later analysis, a clonal expansion index was calculated for each public chain from normalized within-repertoire ranks of inferred template counts. A later analysis computed generation probabilities with a VDJ recombination model fitted to out-of-frame rearrangements, and checked the results against IGoR. In a later analysis, TCR-TCR, TCR-HLA and TCR-CMV co-occurrence was scored with hypergeometric tests, and a repertoire-size bias correction was applied to TCR pairs. False discovery rates were estimated in a later analysis by permuting HLA or CMV assignments 20 times. In a later analysis, co-occurring TCRs were grouped using DBSCAN, and TCRdist sequence similarity was added for clustering within HLA-allele-positive subsets. Co-occurrence clustering excluded repertoires with fewer than 30,000 or more than 120,000 public chains, plus five with anomalous nucleotide sharing. TCRdb carries this immuneACCESS record with in-frame sequences only. Its versions omit some clonotypes, under half of them owing to an unresolved V gene in the studies checked, with the rest unexplained. V and J calls and clone size are given by that table; D and trimming were obtained from the DNA. For this sample the table gives approximately 120,000 clones, of which 69% were detected only once. The ten biggest clones cover 5% to 7% of the sample.

Comment on this clone: No cognate antigen has been identified for it. Within one base of it there is no much larger clone, and no base qualities were kept.

From V the trimming removes 1 base and from J it removes 2 bases, while the gene matches leave 3 bases of the junction unaccounted for. The CDR3 sequence holds 14 residues, the cysteine and phenylalanine included. The read is trimmed to its CDR3 DNA, 42 bases read in frame from base 1. Sequences GTSNPN (CDR1) and SVGIG (CDR2) are obtained from the germline V gene (reference sequence). This receptor was identified in a woman in her 70s in good health and CMV-seropositive. The sample was PBMCs. This sequence uses TRBV30 and TRBJ2-5, with 8 bases in between that match TRBD2. The CDR3 region has the sequence CAWSAPSGQETQYF. The nucleotides read TGTGCCTGGAGTGCGCCTAGCGGGCAAGAGACCCAGTACTTC. The full variable domain, completed from the reference TRBV30 and TRBJ2-5 proteins outside the CDR3, reads SQTIHQWPATLVQPVGSPLSLECTVEGTSNPNLYWYRQAAGRGLQLLFYSVGIGQISSEVPQNLSASRPQDRQFILSSKKLLLSDSGFYLCAWSAPSGQETQYFGPGTRLLVL.